The text below deals with one T cell receptor (beta chain). It lacks a known antigen. No qualities accompany the bases; no much larger clone lies one base away. The germline V gene (reference sequence) gives CDR1 as LNHNV and CDR2 as YYDKDF. The CDR3 has 15 amino acids, counting the end cysteine and phenylalanine. CDR3 DNA is the only sequence kept; it has 45 bases, read in frame from the first base. V and J lose 1 base and 5 bases, and a span of 11 bases separates them. The CDR3 regions of human TCRbeta chains were analyzed by immunosequencing. As for how the authors treated the data: Repertoire TCRs were checked for matches against a reference library of SARS-CoV-2-specific TCRs that had been generated using the MIRA antigen-specificity platform. Breadth was defined as the fraction of unique TCRs that were SARS-CoV-2-associated, and depth was defined as the fraction of total T cells that were SARS-CoV-2-associated. Each spike-specific TCR was assigned to its reactive spike region and to a CD4 or CD8 class using the MIRA data. Log10-transformed breadth and depth values were compared by one-way ANOVA with Sidak's multiple comparisons tests. TCRdb took this table from immuneACCESS and kept in-frame rearrangements with V and J called. Such tables lack part of the clones; where checked against another copy, unresolved V genes explain under half of the gap, and the rest is unexplained. The D gene and trimming were derived from the DNA, and the V and J assignments and clone size from that table. For this sample the table gives 77,000 or so clones, of which 80% to 90% were detected only once. The ten top clones hold about 31% of the sample.

These data belong to a study of T cell responses to AZD1222 COVID-19 vaccine (dated by TCRdb to the early 2020s). Background on the whole study: Because spike-specific TCR depth and breadth did not differ between the two schedules, AZD1222 recipients who got a second dose at roughly 4 weeks were pooled with those who got a second dose at roughly 12 weeks. A total of 233 trial participants underwent TCR sequencing, of whom about 210 received two doses of AZD1222 and approximately 25 received two doses of the MenACWY control vaccine. Trial participants were enrolled into age subgroups of 18-55, 56-69 and 70-plus years, which contained around 150, 28 and 57 TCR-sequenced participants, respectively.

The sample's time point label, decoded: baseline before first vaccination. Vaccinee samples were obtained from the UK trials COV001 and COV002, which included a single-blind randomized controlled phase 2/3 trial of AZD1222 (ChAdOx1 nCoV-19) in healthy adults. Trial participant PBMC samples were collected at day 0 and day 28 after the second dose for TCRbeta chain sequencing. Overall study results and their limits: In the small 56-69-year group, the increase in depth fell short of significance, most likely because of low power. CD4 TCRs associated with the vaccine covered the entire spike protein, and the dominant responses were in regions 160-218 and 743-854. Because no day 14 peak-response samples were available, the repertoires could be characterized only after the peak T cell response. Reportedly, close to half of the unique spike-specific TCRs recognized epitopes lying outside the regions that are mutated in the B.1.351 and B.1.1.7 variants. Conclusions about previously exposed vaccinees were limited because only six or seven AZD1222 recipients were SARS-CoV-2 seropositive at baseline. Participants were mostly white British, with more females than males. The authors suggested clonal diversity may have been underestimated. After two AZD1222 doses, spike-specific TCR breadth and depth were significantly higher than at day 0 and than in MenACWY recipients.

In this chain, TRBV15 is recombined with TRBJ1-4; too little of a D gene remains to name it. The source is an adult in good health. Sequencing used peripheral blood, obtained on day 0 of AZD1222 vaccination. The CDR3 protein sequence reads: CATSRVGTRNEKLFF. The sequenced DNA is TGTGCCACCAGCAGAGTTGGCACTAGGAATGAAAAACTGTTTTTT.